This TCR beta chain came from a study of CD8+CD57+ T cells in acquired aplastic anemia. CDR3 length equals 15 residues. Germline V lookup: CDR1 SNHLY, CDR2 FYNNEI. The V gene lost 4 bases and the J gene lost 2 bases, with 15 bases spanning the gap. The template for TCR beta VDJ and CDR3 sequence profiling was genomic DNA. MiXCR, applied by TCRdb to the reads, yields one record per CDR3 protein. This table has nearly 60,000 distinct CDR3 sequences, 55% to 70% appearing once. Those patients picked for sequencing had displayed CD8+CD57+ cell expansion on flow cytometry. The chain joins TRBV2 to TRBJ2-7; D ambiguous. The receptor comes from a human donor with aplastic anemia. Specimen: sorted CD4+, CD8+, or CD8+CD57+ T cells (not recorded which) from PBMCs. The CDR3 DNA follows: TGTGCCAGCAGTGTGGTGGCAGACCCTACCTACGAGCAGTACTTC. Its translation: CASSVVADPTYEQYF. The full variable domain, in which reference TRBV2 and TRBJ2-7 provide the parts outside the CDR3, is EPEVTQTPSHQVTQMGQEVILRCVPISNHLYFYWYRQILGQKVEFLVSFYNNEISEKSEIFDDQFSVERPDGSNFTLKIRSTKLEDSAMYFCASSVVADPTYEQYFGPGTRLTVT.